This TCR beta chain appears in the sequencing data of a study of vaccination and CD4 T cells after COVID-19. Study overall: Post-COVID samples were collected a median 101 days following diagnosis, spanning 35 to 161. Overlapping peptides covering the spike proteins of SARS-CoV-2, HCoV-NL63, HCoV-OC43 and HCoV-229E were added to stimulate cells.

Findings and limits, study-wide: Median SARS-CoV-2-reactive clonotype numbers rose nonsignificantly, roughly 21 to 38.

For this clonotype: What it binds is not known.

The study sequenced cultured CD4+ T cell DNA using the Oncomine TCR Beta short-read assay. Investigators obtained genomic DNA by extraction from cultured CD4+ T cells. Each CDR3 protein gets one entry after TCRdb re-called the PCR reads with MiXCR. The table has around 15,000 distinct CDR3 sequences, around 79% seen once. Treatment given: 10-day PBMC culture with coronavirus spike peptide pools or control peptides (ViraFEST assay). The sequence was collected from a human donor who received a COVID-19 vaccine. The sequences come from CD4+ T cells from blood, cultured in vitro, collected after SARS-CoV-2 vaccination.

The CDR3 nucleotides are TGTGCCACCAGTGCTTGGGACAGGGGCTCCAATCAGCCCCAGCATTTT. Translating it yields CATSAWDRGSNQPQHF. The chain employs TRBV24-1 and TRBJ1-5, with 10 bases that match TRBD1. Per the germline V gene, CDR1 is KGHDR and CDR2 is SFDVKD. This CDR3 region has 16 residues. With 5 bases clipped from V and 3 bases from J, the junction kept 6 bases outside the gene matches.